These T cell receptor beta chains were read from a single sample in a study of cytomegalovirus exposure and HLA in healthy donors. Produced via immunoSEQ multiplex PCR; TCRdb's table is partial and in-frame only. The profile shows about 200,000 clones, 65% to 90% of them singletons. The sequenced material came from PBMCs. Receptors originate from a girl aged 5-17 years in good health and CMV-seronegative. Both conserved end residues are part of each CDR3. The D gene is left open where the match is weak. Not all rows give a size; the values are once, few, many and, for expanded clones, a class.

CDR3 protein: CASSVGNRDYLMDTQYF
CDR3 DNA: TGTGCCAGCAGCGTAGGCAATAGGGACTACCTCATGGATACGCAGTATTTT
V gene: TRBV9
J gene: TRBJ2-3
D gene: TRBD2
clone size: .

CDR3 protein: CASSEVGQLLANYGYTF
CDR3 DNA: TGTGCCAGCAGTGAAGTAGGACAGCTTTTAGCTAACTATGGCTACACCTTC
V gene: TRBV2
J gene: TRBJ1-2
D gene: .
clone size: .

CDR3 protein: CSVEDPSGAPGELFF
CDR3 DNA: TGCAGCGTTGAAGACCCGAGCGGGGCCCCCGGGGAGCTGTTTTTT
V gene: TRBV29-1
J gene: TRBJ2-2
D gene: TRBD2
clone size: .

CDR3 protein: CASSQEQLLNEQFF
CDR3 DNA: TGCGCCAGCAGCCAAGAACAGCTTCTGAATGAGCAGTTCTTC
V gene: TRBV4-1
J gene: TRBJ2-1
D gene: .
clone size: .

CDR3 protein: CASPNGGASRPPGVQCDVNEQYF
CDR3 DNA: TGTGCCAGCCCTAATGGTGGGGCTTCGAGACCACCAGGGGTCCAATGCGACGTTAACGAGCAGTACTTC
V gene: TRBV19
J gene: TRBJ2-7
D gene: .
clone size: .

CDR3 protein: CASSLGLTPATGNTIYF
CDR3 DNA: TGCGCCAGCAGCTTGGGTTTGACTCCTGCGACTGGAAACACCATATATTTT
V gene: TRBV5-1
J gene: TRBJ1-3
D gene: .
clone size: once

CDR3 protein: CASSRGKGTGFSYEQYF
CDR3 DNA: TGTGCCAGTAGTAGGGGAAAGGGGACAGGGTTCTCCTACGAGCAGTACTTC
V gene: TRBV19
J gene: TRBJ2-7
D gene: TRBD1
clone size: .

CDR3 protein: CASSEGWTISPEKLFF
CDR3 DNA: TGTGCCAGCAGCGAGGGTTGGACAATCTCCCCCGAAAAACTGTTTTTT
V gene: TRBV9
J gene: TRBJ1-4
D gene: .
clone size: .

CDR3 protein: CASSLTGYEQYF
CDR3 DNA: TGTGCCAGCAGCTTAACGGGGTACGAGCAGTACTTC
V gene: TRBV7-9
J gene: TRBJ2-7
D gene: .
clone size: few

CDR3 protein: CASRQTGTNEKLFF
CDR3 DNA: TGTGCCAGTAGGCAAACCGGGACTAATGAAAAACTGTTTTTT
V gene: TRBV19
J gene: TRBJ1-4
D gene: .
clone size: .

CDR3 protein: CASSSGQANWYSNQPQHF
CDR3 DNA: TGTGCCAGCAGTTCGGGACAGGCTAACTGGTATAGCAATCAGCCCCAGCATTTT
V gene: TRBV28
J gene: TRBJ1-5
D gene: TRBD1
clone size: .

CDR3 protein: CASSPPGGLSLHF
CDR3 DNA: TGTGCCAGCAGCCCCCCTGGGGGCTTATCCCTCCACTTT
V gene: TRBV7-9
J gene: TRBJ1-6
D gene: .
clone size: .

CDR3 protein: CASSFYGRNTEAFF
CDR3 DNA: TGTGCCAGCAGTTTTTACGGGAGGAACACTGAAGCTTTCTTT
V gene: TRBV28
J gene: TRBJ1-1
D gene: .
clone size: .